This TCR beta chain was retrieved from a study of metastatic and nonmetastatic thyroid tumors. This clone showed up many times. TCRdb re-analyzed the PCR reads through MiXCR. The sample has 65,000 to 70,000 clones; 14% are singletons. The entire patient cohort was treatment-naive prior to thyroid surgery. This sequence originates from a male donor with papillary thyroid cancer or a benign thyroid nodule (not recorded which). Some clones in this sample may be carry-over from other donors' samples. The sequenced material came from blood.

CDR3 sequence reads: CASSLRGTEAFF. The CDR3 DNA follows: TGTGCCAGCAGCTTAAGAGGGACTGAAGCTTTCTTT. The chain links TRBV7-2 to TRBJ1-1; no definite D call. Between the trimmed V and J ends, which lost 2 bases and 5 bases, there was a span of 6 bases. The CDR3 contains 12 residues. The germline V gene has CDR1 SGHTA and CDR2 FQGNSA.